Listed here is a single T cell receptor beta chain. Its antigen is not identified. In germline, CDR1 is SGHTA, CDR2 FQGNSA. This CDR3 contains 15 residues. The V end was cut by 1 base, the J end by 4 bases, with 13 bases between. This sample is part of a study of cytomegalovirus exposure and HLA in healthy donors. Study in general: Earlier results showed approximately 110 million unique TCR beta sequences derived from roughly 180 million T cells.

With 60 Vbeta and 13 Jbeta primers, the PCR was carried out. Assay used: immunoSEQ multiplex PCR; TCRdb lists only in-frame clones, some missing. The data contain about 200,000 clones, approximately 82% of them singletons. Study-level findings and limits: In a later analysis, HLA-C alleles had the fewest associated TCRs, DRB1 alleles the most. In a later analysis, at a false discovery rate of 0.05, 16,951 TCR beta sequences matched HLA alleles.

Unrecorded immune exposure was likely among donors, who were nominally healthy when sampled. The sequenced sample was PBMCs. This chain joins TRBV7-2 and TRBJ1-2; D not resolved. The TCR originated in a woman younger than 35 in good health and CMV-seronegative. The CDR3 nucleotides are TGTGCCAGCAGCTTAGAGAGACATAAACCCTATGGCTACACCTTC. Protein: CASSLERHKPYGYTF.